Below are 4 T cell receptor beta chains sequenced from a single sample in a study of cytomegalovirus exposure and HLA in healthy donors. The PCR was carried out with 60 Vbeta primers and 13 Jbeta primers. Profiling relied on immunoSEQ multiplex PCR, and the TCRdb table lists in-frame clones only, not all of them. This table holds approximately 59,000 clones, approximately 74% found once. Sequenced: PBMCs. The receptors shown here come from a man aged 35 to 55 in good health and CMV-seropositive.

The rearrangement uses TRBV14 and TRBJ2-7, with 8 nucleotides matching TRBD1. This CDR3 comprises 14 residues. The junction had 5 bases not matched to a gene; V was cut back by 5 bases and J by 2 bases. Germline-derived CDR1 and CDR2 are SGHDN and FVKESK. The CDR3 sequence is CASSERTGPYEQYF. The CDR3 DNA reads as TGTGCCAGCAGCGAAAGGACAGGGCCCTACGAGCAGTACTTC.

The V gene is TRBV11-2, the J gene TRBJ1-3, with TRBD1 as a possible D gene (5 bases). Trimming removed 3 bases at V and 2 bases at J, with 17 bases between. The CDR3 spans 17 residues. CDR1 and CDR2 from the germline V gene are SGHAT and FQNNGV. CDR3 in amino acids: CASSLGRGGKTGNTIYF. CDR3 nucleotides: TGTGCCAGCAGCTTGGGGCGGGGGGGTAAGACTGGAAACACCATATATTTT.

The chain links TRBV2 to TRBJ2-5, with 7 bases matching TRBD1. Germline V gene data show CDR1 as SNHLY and CDR2 as FYNNEI. CDR3 length: 12 amino acids. V lost 6 bases, J lost 8 bases, and 6 bases stayed unmatched. CDR3 protein: CASRTGAQTQYF. The CDR3 bases are TGTGCCAGCAGAACAGGGGCCCAAACCCAGTACTTC.

This rearrangement joins TRBV19 to TRBJ2-2, with 8 positions matching TRBD1. CDR1 and CDR2 from the germline V gene are LNHDA and SQIVND (reference sequence). The V gene end was trimmed by 9 bases and the J gene end by 7 bases; junction bases not matched to a gene: 7. The CDR3 loop spans 13 amino acids. The CDR3 DNA reads TGTGCCAGCAGACAGGGGATTAACGGGGAGCTGTTTTTT. This sequence encodes CASRQGINGELFF. The entire variable domain, with the rest obtained from reference TRBV19 and TRBJ2-2, is as follows: DGGITQSPKYLFRKEGQNVTLSCEQNLNHDAMYWYRQDPGQGLRLIYYSQIVNDFQKGDIAEGYSVSREKKESFPLTVTSAQKNPTAFYLCASRQGINGELFFGEGSRLTVL.